A selection of T cell receptor beta chains follows, all from one sample in a study of Ad26.COV2.S vaccination and SARS-CoV-2 variants. Assay used: immunoSEQ multiplex PCR; TCRdb lists only in-frame clones, some missing. This table holds a few hundred thousand clones, 75% to 90% found once. The specimen comprised peripheral blood, sampled in a trial of Ad26.COV2.S vaccine versus placebo. Receptors originate from a person between 18 and 59 years old who received the Ad26.COV2.S COVID-19 vaccine or a placebo. CDR3s include the opening cysteine and the closing phenylalanine or tryptophan. The order of the fields is J gene, D gene, CDR3 length, V gene, clone size, CDR3 protein, CDR3 DNA. The D gene is left open where the match is weak. Clone size is given for some rows only: seen once, a few or many times, or a class if the clone is expanded.

J gene: TRBJ2-1; D gene: TRBD2; CDR3 length: 16; V gene: TRBV11-3; clone size: -; CDR3 protein: CASQPSGRTSYNEQFF; CDR3 DNA: TGTGCCAGCCAGCCGAGCGGGAGGACCTCCTACAATGAGCAGTTCTTC
J gene: TRBJ2-2; D gene: TRBD1; CDR3 length: 15; V gene: TRBV10-1; clone size: -; CDR3 protein: CASSWTGVAPGELFF; CDR3 DNA: TGCGCCAGCAGCTGGACAGGGGTGGCACCCGGGGAGCTGTTTTTT
J gene: TRBJ2-2; D gene: -; CDR3 length: 16; V gene: TRBV3-1/TRBV3-2; clone size: -; CDR3 protein: CASSQGVIANTGELFF; CDR3 DNA: TGTGCCAGCAGCCAAGGAGTGATCGCGAACACCGGGGAGCTGTTTTTT
J gene: TRBJ2-1; D gene: -; CDR3 length: 12; V gene: TRBV27; clone size: -; CDR3 protein: CASSLLRGEQFF; CDR3 DNA: TGTGCCAGCAGTCTCCTACGTGGTGAGCAGTTCTTC
J gene: TRBJ1-5; D gene: TRBD1; CDR3 length: 14; V gene: TRBV6-5; clone size: many; CDR3 protein: CASKTGGGNQPQHF; CDR3 DNA: TGTGCCAGCAAGACAGGGGGGGGCAATCAGCCCCAGCATTTT
J gene: TRBJ1-1; D gene: -; CDR3 length: 15; V gene: TRBV11-3; clone size: -; CDR3 protein: CASSTRTGMNTEAFF; CDR3 DNA: TGTGCCAGCAGCACGAGGACCGGGATGAACACTGAAGCTTTCTTT
J gene: TRBJ1-2; D gene: TRBD1; CDR3 length: 15; V gene: TRBV7-9; clone size: -; CDR3 protein: CASSFDRDGDYGYTF; CDR3 DNA: TGTGCCAGCAGCTTCGACAGGGACGGGGACTATGGCTACACCTTC
J gene: TRBJ1-1; D gene: -; CDR3 length: 12; V gene: TRBV10-1; clone size: -; CDR3 protein: CASSEGNTEAFF; CDR3 DNA: TGCGCCAGCAGTGAGGGAAACACTGAAGCTTTCTTT
J gene: TRBJ2-3; D gene: TRBD2; CDR3 length: 13; V gene: TRBV30; clone size: once; CDR3 protein: CAWNSGRALFQYF; CDR3 DNA: TGTGCCTGGAATAGCGGGAGGGCACTATTCCAGTATTTT
J gene: TRBJ2-4; D gene: -; CDR3 length: 16; V gene: TRBV4-2; clone size: -; CDR3 protein: CASSQDRRAPKNIQYF; CDR3 DNA: TGTGCCAGCAGCCAAGATCGTAGGGCCCCCAAAAACATTCAGTACTTC
J gene: TRBJ1-5; D gene: -; CDR3 length: 15; V gene: TRBV4-1; clone size: -; CDR3 protein: CASSQEGRGNQPQHF; CDR3 DNA: TGCGCCAGCAGCCAAGAAGGCAGGGGTAATCAGCCCCAGCATTTT
J gene: TRBJ2-6; D gene: -; CDR3 length: 16; V gene: TRBV14; clone size: -; CDR3 protein: CASSQDRGSGANVLTF; CDR3 DNA: TGTGCCAGCAGCCAAGATCGGGGGAGCGGGGCCAACGTCCTGACTTTC
J gene: TRBJ2-2; D gene: TRBD1; CDR3 length: 17; V gene: TRBV30; clone size: -; CDR3 protein: CAWTGTGGFFNTGELFF; CDR3 DNA: TGTGCCTGGACTGGGACAGGGGGCTTTTTTAACACCGGGGAGCTGTTTTTT
J gene: TRBJ1-1; D gene: TRBD1; CDR3 length: 13; V gene: TRBV2; clone size: -; CDR3 protein: CASRGQENTEAFF; CDR3 DNA: TGTGCCAGCAGAGGACAGGAGAACACTGAAGCTTTCTTT
J gene: TRBJ2-5; D gene: -; CDR3 length: 12; V gene: TRBV18; clone size: -; CDR3 protein: CASSPTEETQYF; CDR3 DNA: TGTGCCAGCTCACCAACGGAAGAGACCCAGTACTTC
J gene: TRBJ2-2; D gene: -; CDR3 length: 16; V gene: TRBV5-6; clone size: -; CDR3 protein: CASSFDGLANTGELFF; CDR3 DNA: TGTGCCAGCAGCTTTGACGGACTCGCGAACACCGGGGAGCTGTTTTTT
J gene: TRBJ2-3; D gene: -; CDR3 length: 13; V gene: TRBV7-8; clone size: -; CDR3 protein: CASSTRTSDTQYF; CDR3 DNA: TGTGCCAGCAGCACCCGGACTTCAGATACGCAGTATTTT
J gene: TRBJ1-6; D gene: TRBD1; CDR3 length: 15; V gene: TRBV19; clone size: -; CDR3 protein: CASSMAGQGKSPLHF; CDR3 DNA: TGTGCCAGTAGTATGGCGGGACAGGGTAAATCACCCCTCCACTTT
J gene: TRBJ2-1; D gene: -; CDR3 length: 13; V gene: TRBV7-9; clone size: -; CDR3 protein: CAVVQDSYNEQFF; CDR3 DNA: TGTGCCGTGGTCCAGGATTCCTACAATGAGCAGTTCTTC
J gene: TRBJ1-2; D gene: -; CDR3 length: 13; V gene: TRBV6-5; clone size: -; CDR3 protein: CASSSGTEDGYTF; CDR3 DNA: TGTGCCAGCAGTTCTGGGACGGAAGATGGCTACACCTTC
J gene: TRBJ1-2; D gene: -; CDR3 length: 16; V gene: TRBV25-1; clone size: -; CDR3 protein: CASSAPRGWGQSGYTF; CDR3 DNA: TGTGCCAGCAGTGCACCCCGAGGCTGGGGGCAGAGTGGCTACACCTTC
J gene: TRBJ1-1; D gene: -; CDR3 length: 14; V gene: TRBV13; clone size: -; CDR3 protein: CASSQGRDPPGAFF; CDR3 DNA: TGTGCCAGCAGCCAGGGACGGGACCCCCCGGGAGCTTTCTTT
J gene: TRBJ1-1; D gene: TRBD1; CDR3 length: 14; V gene: TRBV4-1; clone size: -; CDR3 protein: CASSHLTGRTEAFF; CDR3 DNA: TGCGCCAGCAGCCATCTGACAGGGCGCACTGAAGCTTTCTTT
J gene: TRBJ1-6; D gene: -; CDR3 length: 19; V gene: TRBV4-2; clone size: -; CDR3 protein: CASSQDQSILGRGNSPLHF; CDR3 DNA: TGTGCCAGCAGCCAAGACCAAAGCATTCTTGGGAGGGGGAATTCACCCCTCCACTTT
J gene: TRBJ1-2; D gene: -; CDR3 length: 13; V gene: TRBV7-9; clone size: many; CDR3 protein: CASSEVGNYGYTF; CDR3 DNA: TGTGCCAGCAGTGAAGTAGGCAACTATGGCTACACCTTC
J gene: TRBJ1-4; D gene: -; CDR3 length: 15; V gene: TRBV18; clone size: -; CDR3 protein: CASSPRKGPDEKLFF; CDR3 DNA: TGTGCCAGCTCACCACGGAAGGGGCCGGATGAAAAACTGTTTTTT
J gene: TRBJ2-5; D gene: -; CDR3 length: 16; V gene: TRBV9; clone size: -; CDR3 protein: CASSPVTRERRETQYF; CDR3 DNA: TGTGCCAGCAGCCCCGTGACCCGTGAGCGGCGGGAGACCCAGTACTTC
J gene: TRBJ1-1; D gene: TRBD1; CDR3 length: 16; V gene: TRBV7-9; clone size: once; CDR3 protein: CASSSHPGTGGTEAFF; CDR3 DNA: TGTGCCAGCAGCTCTCATCCCGGGACAGGGGGCACTGAAGCTTTCTTT
J gene: TRBJ2-6; D gene: -; CDR3 length: 15; V gene: TRBV5-4; clone size: -; CDR3 protein: CASSLDGSGANVLTF; CDR3 DNA: TGTGCCAGCAGCTTGGATGGGTCTGGGGCCAACGTCCTGACTTTC